The rows below give T cell receptor beta chains drawn from one sample of a study of molecular identifiers for immune sequencing clone quantification. TCRdb processed the PCR reads anew with MiXCR; each CDR3 protein has one entry. The repertoire has 60,000 to 70,000 distinct CDR3 sequences, 17% of them found once; the top ten carry 1.4% to 1.5%. Sequencing input: naive CD8+ T cells from blood, with Jurkat cell RNA spiked in. All receptors derive from a human donor in good health. Some libraries in this study had Jurkat cell RNA spiked in. The CDR3 runs from the conserved cysteine through the conserved F or W.

v_call	j_call	cdr3_aa
TRBV7-6	TRBJ2-2	CASSPGQGQTGKLFF
TRBV5-1	TRBJ2-3	CASSLRNNFPDTQYF
TRBV4-1	TRBJ2-5	CASSQAGTVEGTQYF
TRBV4-3	TRBJ2-7	CASSQDHRGLSYEQYF
TRBV11-2	TRBJ1-5	CASSRTGSANQPQHF
TRBV12-3/TRBV12-4	TRBJ1-3	CASRDSTSGNTIYF
TRBV20-1	TRBJ2-3	CSAPGLITDTQYF
TRBV6-1	TRBJ1-5	CASTRRGDQPQHF
TRBV24-1	TRBJ2-1	CATSDLGTTAYNEQFF
TRBV3-1	TRBJ2-7	CASSQGSSGRSYEQYF
TRBV29-1	TRBJ2-2	CSVEGTTNTGELFF
TRBV7-9	TRBJ2-7	CASSLATSGSGYEQYF
TRBV2	TRBJ2-7	CASSDPDSAQTSYEQYF
TRBV20-1	TRBJ2-7	CSARGTSGNYAYEQCF
TRBV28	TRBJ2-4	CASSLYSPGKNIQYF
TRBV29-1	TRBJ2-1	CSVDQGMRYNEQFF
TRBV28	TRBJ2-3	CASIRGFTDTQYF
TRBV5-1	TRBJ2-2	CASSFLTARGATKNTGELFF
TRBV6-2/TRBV6-3	TRBJ2-7	CASSPPSPVYEQYF
TRBV7-8	TRBJ1-5	CASSYLGIGTGLLQPQHF
TRBV7-6	TRBJ2-5	CASSSTPSETQYF
TRBV20-1	TRBJ1-6	CSARDRGSPYNSPLHF
TRBV5-4	TRBJ2-4	CASSLPPGTSGRDGLVDIQYF
TRBV9	TRBJ2-2	CASSVVEAGGPGELFF
TRBV9	TRBJ2-2	CASSVDGGVTGELFF
TRBV27	TRBJ1-5	CASSPLTGQGLYSNQPQHF
TRBV7-6	TRBJ2-3	CASSSLPWDDTDTQYF
TRBV5-1	TRBJ2-1	CASSLAKVRYNNEQFF
TRBV5-6	TRBJ2-1	CASSLHPAANEQFF
TRBV28	TRBJ1-5	CASTYIPGRSNQPQHF
TRBV6-1	TRBJ2-7	CASSDYGGPYEQYF
TRBV14	TRBJ2-7	CASSAGGVGFTYEQYF
TRBV5-1	TRBJ2-7	CASSLEGTGGSYEQYF
TRBV5-1	TRBJ2-7	CASSLAPGTGYYEQYF
TRBV6-5	TRBJ2-7	CASSPGQRYEQYF
TRBV7-9	TRBJ2-7	CASSLAGGHGSWEQYF
TRBV10-3	TRBJ2-7	CAIRGTSDSYEQYF
TRBV6-2/TRBV6-3	TRBJ2-2	CASSYLTLSAGELFF
TRBV7-2	TRBJ2-1	CASSSSGSGGNEQFF
TRBV2	TRBJ2-1	CALAMSSGRENEQFF
TRBV28	TRBJ1-1	CASLGTGRVNTEAFF
TRBV23-1	TRBJ1-5	CASSQSWDRGKTQPQHF